This TCR beta chain appears in the sequencing data of a study of a mutant IDH1 vaccine in newly diagnosed glioma. Study as a whole: Treatment recipients were approximately 60% male and around 38% female, and their mean age was around 37 years. Standard pretreatment was either radiotherapy, temozolomide, or, for most, radiochemotherapy with temozolomide.

TCRdb's table, derived via immunoSEQ multiplex PCR, lists solely in-frame clones and lacks some. The table records 92,000 or so clones, about four fifths of them present only once. As concerns this clone: The antigen is undetermined.

Study-level points and caveats: Variations in leading peripheral T cell clonotypes appeared to have no connection with pseudoprogression.

The CDR3 covers 15 residues. Between the trimmed V and J ends, which lost 0 bases and 5 bases, there was a span of 13 bases. Looked up from germline, CDR1 is MNHEY and CDR2 is SMNVEV (reference sequence). Documented time point: baseline, week 1 (first vaccination visit). Treatment here: pre-vaccination baseline after standard-of-care therapy. The TCR originated in a man aged 40-55 years with glioma. Some clones in this sample may be carry-over from other donors' samples. Sequenced here: PBMCs, sampled from a glioma patient treated with radiotherapy, temozolomide or both. This chain uses TRBV27 with TRBJ2-5, with D hard to call. The CDR3 nucleotides are TGTGCCAGCAGTTTATCGAAGGATATTTTCGAGACCCAGTACTTC. This gives the protein CASSLSKDIFETQYF.